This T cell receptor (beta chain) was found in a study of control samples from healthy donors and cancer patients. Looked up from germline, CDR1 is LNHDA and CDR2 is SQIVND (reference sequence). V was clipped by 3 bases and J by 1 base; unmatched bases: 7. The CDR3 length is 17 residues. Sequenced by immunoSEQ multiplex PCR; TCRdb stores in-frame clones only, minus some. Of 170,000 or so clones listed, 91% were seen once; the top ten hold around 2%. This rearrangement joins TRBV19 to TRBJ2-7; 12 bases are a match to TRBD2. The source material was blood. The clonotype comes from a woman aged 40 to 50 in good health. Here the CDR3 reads CASSILLAGGLSYEQYF. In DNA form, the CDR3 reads TGTGCCAGTAGTATTCTACTAGCGGGGGGACTGTCCTACGAGCAGTACTTC.